The 16 T cell receptor beta chains given below trace back to one sample, sequenced in a study of T cells in Graves' hyperthyroidism and ophthalmopathy. RNA transcripts served as the template for amplifying TCR beta CDR3 regions. RT-PCR in the first round (using the HTBI primer set) targeted the TCR CDR3. Using its own MiXCR run on the multiplex PCR reads, TCRdb lists one record per CDR3 protein. The repertoire has hundreds of thousands of distinct CDR3 sequences, about 15% of them found once; the top ten carry under 15%. The sample was blood. The source of these receptors is a young man with Graves' ophthalmopathy.

This clonotype was seen many times. The V and J genes are TRBV27 and TRBJ2-1; possibly TRBD2 for D (6 bases). The germline V and J ends were trimmed by 5 bases and 8 bases, with 19 bases remaining between them. CDR1 MNHEY and CDR2 SMNVEV come from the germline V gene (reference sequence). CDR3 length equals 15 residues. CDR3 amino acids: CASSPRGQGGDEQFF. The CDR3 nucleotides are TGTGCCAGCAGTCCCCGAGGGCAGGGCGGGGATGAGCAGTTCTTC.

Concerning this clonotype itself: One end of the junction does not line up with germline, which may come from a read error. The chain recombines TRBV5-1 with TRBJ2-1; tentatively, D is TRBD1 or TRBD2 (5 bases each). CDR1 SGHRS and CDR2 YFSETQ come from the germline V gene. This CDR3 contains 14 residues. As DNA, the CDR3 is TGTGCCAGCAGAGAGGGGAGTGGGGTGGAGACCCAGTTCTTC. Residues: CASREGSGVETQFF.

This clonotype has a handful of counts. The J gene is TRBJ2-7, the V gene TRBV9; D is undetermined. V dropped 7 bases and J dropped 1 base, with 12 bases sitting between them. Germline CDR1 SGDLS, CDR2 YYNGEE. This CDR3 is built from 13 residues. DNA for the CDR3: TGTGCCAGCTCTTCGTTCCCTTCCTACGAGCAGTACTTC. Its translation is CASSSFPSYEQYF.

The rearrangement joins TRBV4-1 to TRBJ1-2; D possibly corresponds to TRBD1 (6 bases). Trimming took off 2 bases at V and 3 bases at J, with 13 bases between the two ends. Germline CDR1 MGHRA, CDR2 YSYEKL. The CDR3 covers 15 residues. This chain's CDR3 is CASSQPFKGDYGYTF. The CDR3 region has the DNA TGCGCCAGCAGCCAACCTTTTAAGGGGGACTATGGCTACACCTTC.

The chain uses TRBV29-1 and TRBJ1-5; 12 bases line up with TRBD1. Germline values: CDR1 SQVTM, CDR2 ANQGSEA. This CDR3 has 14 residues. J was trimmed by 4 bases and V by 5 bases; bases with no gene match: 3. CDR3 DNA: TGCAGCGTTTGGGACAGGGGGCTGAATCAGCCCCAGCATTTT. Translating gives CSVWDRGLNQPQHF. The variable domain in full, with the rest retrieved from reference TRBV29-1 and TRBJ1-5, is SAVISQKPSRDICQRGTSLTIQCQVDSQVTMMFWYRQQPGQSLTLIATANQGSEATYESGFVIDKFPISRPNLTFSTLTVSNMSPEDSSIYLCSVWDRGLNQPQHFGDGTRLSIL.

Notes on this clonotype: A much larger clone differs by one base, so this may be a read error. The chain carries TRBV3-1 and TRBJ1-4; TRBD1 aligns across 7 bases. Trimming cost V 4 bases and J 5 bases; bases outside gene matches: 7. The CDR3 runs 15 residues. From germline, CDR1 is LGHDT and CDR2 YNNKEL (reference sequence). The CDR3: CASSLRDSRNEKLFF. The CDR3, as DNA: TGTGCCAGCAGCCTCCGGGACAGTAGGAATGAAAAACTGTTTTTT.

In its sample, this clonotype was seen many times. The chain combines TRBV5-1 with TRBJ2-1; 7 positions agree with TRBD1. Germline V CDR1 and CDR2: SGHRS, YFSETQ. There are 15 residues in the CDR3. V lost 4 bases and J lost 0; bases outside the gene matches: 4. The CDR3 nucleotides are TGCGCCAGCAGCCCGGGACAGAGCTCCTACAATGAGCAGTTCTTC. It is translated as CASSPGQSSYNEQFF.

The table lists this clonotype with a few counts. The rearrangement joins TRBV13 to TRBJ1-2; 9 bases align to TRBD1. The CDR3 covers 14 residues. The germline V gene encodes CDR1 PRHDT and CDR2 FYEKMQ (reference sequence). After removal of 4 bases from V and 3 bases from J, the junction contained 3 bases not matched to a gene. CDR3 protein: CASSSRTGDYGYTF. The DNA of the CDR3 is TGTGCCAGCAGCTCGCGGACAGGGGACTATGGCTACACCTTC.

Concerning this clonotype: One junction end does not reproduce the germline sequence, and a read error may be involved. This rearrangement joins TRBV10-1 to TRBJ2-1, with TRBD2 matching over 8 bases. CDR1 WNHNN and CDR2 SYGVQD come from the germline V gene (reference sequence). CDR3 length: 17 residues. CDR3 protein: CASSECREGRAYNEQFF. CDR3 in DNA: TGCGCCAGCAGCGAGTGTCGGGAGGGCCGAGCCTACAATGAGCAGTTCTTC.

The genes are TRBV19 and TRBJ2-3, with D possibly matching TRBD2 (5 bases). Trimming removed 6 bases from V and 4 bases from J, with 14 bases in between. The CDR3 sequence is 14 residues long. From germline, CDR1 is LNHDA and CDR2 SQIVND (reference sequence). The CDR3, as DNA: TGTGCCAGTAGGTCGGAGGCATCCGCAGATACGCAGTATTTT. Protein: CASRSEASADTQYF. The full variable domain, in which reference TRBV19 and TRBJ2-3 provide the parts outside the CDR3, is DGGITQSPKYLFRKEGQNVTLSCEQNLNHDAMYWYRQDPGQGLRLIYYSQIVNDFQKGDIAEGYSVSREKKESFPLTVTSAQKNPTAFYLCASRSEASADTQYFGPGTRLTVL.

This clonotype was detected many times. The chain recombines TRBV5-5 with TRBJ2-1; the D gene could be TRBD1 or TRBD2 (6 bases each). This CDR3 has 15 amino acids. V lost 2 bases and J lost 4, with 13 bases in between. CDR1 is SGHKS and CDR2 is YYEKEE in the germline V gene (reference sequence). The CDR3 bases are TGTGCCAGCAGCTTTCCGGGGGCGGCTTACAATGAGCAGTTCTTC. It specifies CASSFPGAAYNEQFF.

This clonotype was seen ten or more times. The genes are TRBV12-3 or TRBV12-4 and TRBJ1-3; D ambiguous. V lost 3 bases and J lost 4, with 13 bases in between. The CDR3 extends over 15 amino acids. The CDR3, as DNA: TGTGCCAGCAGTTTGTACCGTGGAGTCGGAAACACCATATATTTT. Its protein is CASSLYRGVGNTIYF.

This clonotype was detected many times. The chain employs TRBV12-3 or TRBV12-4 and TRBJ1-4, with 8 bases lining up with TRBD1. V trimming: 5 bases; J trimming: 8 bases; junction bases outside the gene matches: 13. CDR3 length equals 16 residues. DNA of the CDR3: TGTGCCAGCAGTACCCCCGGAGGGACAGGTTGGGAAAAACTGTTTTTT. Residues: CASSTPGGTGWEKLFF.

The table lists this clonotype with a few counts. The chain recombines TRBV20-1 with TRBJ2-1, with 8 bases that match TRBD2. The germline V gene encodes CDR1 DFQATT and CDR2 SNEGSKA (reference sequence). The V and J ends lost 6 bases and 3 bases, in that order; junction bases with no gene match: 7. The CDR3 contains 14 residues. CDR3 loop: CSATDGTSYNEQFF. The CDR3 DNA sequence: TGCAGTGCCACTGACGGGACTAGCTACAATGAGCAGTTCTTC.

At least ten counts were recorded for this clonotype. J is TRBJ2-1 and V is TRBV7-9; D perhaps matches TRBD1 (6 bases). The V gene's germline CDR1 is SEHNR and CDR2 FQNEAQ (reference sequence). This CDR3 contains 15 residues. The V gene lost 5 bases and the J gene lost 5 bases, with 16 bases spanning the gap. The DNA of the CDR3 is TGTGCCAGCAGCCTCCACGGGGACAAGCACAATGAGCAGTTCTTC. Its protein product is CASSLHGDKHNEQFF.

At least ten counts were recorded for this clonotype. The V call is TRBV6-1, the J call TRBJ2-3; 7 nucleotides agree with TRBD2. The germline CDR1 and CDR2 sequences are MNHNS and SASEGT. CDR3 length equals 15 residues. V lost 5 bases, J lost 2 bases, and 7 bases stayed unmatched. The DNA for the CDR3 is TGTGCCAGCAGTAAAGGGACTACCTTCACAGATACGCAGTATTTT. This encodes CASSKGTTFTDTQYF.